This is a list of T cell receptor beta chains from one sample in a study of response to subunit inactivated influenza vaccine. TCRdb re-called the RT-PCR reads through MiXCR, storing one row per CDR3 protein. The profile shows around 200,000 distinct CDR3 sequences, about 9% of them singletons. Specimen: non-naive T cells sorted from PBMCs, collected on the day of vaccination. The receptors shown here come from a man aged 50 to 59 who received an inactivated influenza vaccine. CDR3s include the opening cysteine and the closing phenylalanine or tryptophan. The D gene is left open where the match is weak. Size values are once, few and many counts, or a class for expanded clones, and some rows have none.

J | V | size | D | DNA | CDR3
TRBJ1-2 | TRBV7-8 | many | . | TGTGCCAGCAGCTCAGGGAGTAACTATGGCTACACCTTC | CASSSGSNYGYTF
TRBJ1-1 | TRBV20-1 | . | . | TGCAGTGCTCCCCCTCCCCGGCACACTGAAGCTTTCTTT | CSAPPPRHTEAFF
TRBJ1-1 | TRBV24-1 | . | . | TGTGCCACCAGTGATTCTTTAAATTTCCGAGCTTTCTTT | CATSDSLNFRAFF
TRBJ2-1 | TRBV20-1 | many | . | TGCAGTGCTAGAGATCTAGGGTTCTCGGGGCCCTACAATGAGCAGTTCTTC | CSARDLGFSGPYNEQFF
TRBJ1-4 | TRBV4-1 | few | TRBD1 | TGCGCCAGCAGCCAAATTGACAGGGGGGGTGAAAAACTGTTTTTT | CASSQIDRGGEKLFF
TRBJ2-7 | TRBV3-1 | few | . | TGTGCCAGCAGCCAAGAGCGTCGCAGATTTTTTCCCGACGAGCAGTACTTC | CASSQERRRFFPDEQYF
TRBJ2-2 | TRBV7-2 | . | . | TGTGCCAGCAGCTTAGCCCTAGCCGCCGGGGAGCTGTTTTTT | CASSLALAAGELFF
TRBJ1-1 | TRBV29-1 | few | . | TGCAGCGTTAGCAGGGAACGGGACACTGAAGCTTTCTTT | CSVSRERDTEAFF
TRBJ1-4 | TRBV28 | . | . | TGTGCCAGCAGTTTAGGCAGAGCGAATGAAAAACTGTTTTTT | CASSLGRANEKLFF
TRBJ2-3 | TRBV20-1 | many | TRBD1 | TGCAGTGCCCAGGACAGGGGCCACACAGATACGCAGTATTTT | CSAQDRGHTDTQYF
TRBJ1-2 | TRBV7-9 | . | . | TGTGCCAGCAGCTTTCCCAGTATACGGGGGAATGGCTACACCTTC | CASSFPSIRGNGYTF
TRBJ1-3 | TRBV20-1 | few | TRBD1 | TGCAGTGCTAGATTCACAGGGGACTCTGGAAACACCATATATTTT | CSARFTGDSGNTIYF
TRBJ2-3 | TRBV21-1 | many | . | TGTGCCAGCTCCCAGACTAGCGGGGTGATTTTTTCTAGTTTACGGGTCACAGATACGCAGTATTTT | CASSQTSGVIFSSLRVTDTQYF
TRBJ1-2 | TRBV4-3 | . | TRBD1 | TGCGCCAGCAGCCAAGAGACAGGGACTAACTATGGCTACACCTTC | CASSQETGTNYGYTF
TRBJ2-2 | TRBV4-2 | . | TRBD1 | TGTGCCAGCAGCCAGGATCTGACAGGGATGAACACCGGGGAGCTGTTTTTT | CASSQDLTGMNTGELFF
TRBJ2-6 | TRBV20-1 | few | . | TGCAGTGCTAGGGGCCGTCCCCGGGAGCCCTCTGGGGCCAACGTCCTGACTTTC | CSARGRPREPSGANVLTF
TRBJ1-6 | TRBV20-1 | many | . | TGCAGTGCTAGATCAGACGGGGCCAGGAGAACTTATAATTCACCCCTCCACTTT | CSARSDGARRTYNSPLHF
TRBJ1-2 | TRBV10-3 | few | . | TGTGCCATCACGAGAGGACAAGCCCAAAACTATGGCTACACCTTC | CAITRGQAQNYGYTF
TRBJ2-3 | TRBV11-1 | few | TRBD2 | TGTGCCAGCAGCGACTGGACTAGCGGGAGGGAATTGAGATCAGATACGCAGTATTTT | CASSDWTSGRELRSDTQYF
TRBJ2-2 | TRBV5-1 | few | TRBD1 | TGCGCCAGCAGCTCAATGGGACAGGGGCGTACGAACACCGGGGAGCTGTTTTTT | CASSSMGQGRTNTGELFF
TRBJ2-2 | TRBV5-1 | few | . | TGCGCCAGCAGCTTGCTGGGCAACACCGGGGAGCTGTTTTTT | CASSLLGNTGELFF
TRBJ1-1 | TRBV6-6 | many | . | TGTGCCAGCAGCCTGACAGCGAACACTGAAGCTTTCTTT | CASSLTANTEAFF
TRBJ1-1 | TRBV7-9 | few | TRBD1 | TGTGCCAGCAGCTTAGGCGGGGGACAGGGGTCGCGGGCTTTCTTT | CASSLGGGQGSRAFF
TRBJ1-4 | TRBV4-3 | many | . | TGCGCCAGCAGCCAAGTAACAGGGAATTTAGCGGAAAAACTGTTTTTT | CASSQVTGNLAEKLFF
TRBJ2-3 | TRBV5-1 | many | . | TGCGCCAGCAGCCCCCGGGAAGGGGCTAGGTCAGATACGCAGTATTTT | CASSPREGARSDTQYF
TRBJ2-7 | TRBV7-2 | few | . | TGTGCCAGCAGCCGCGCGGGTCAGTCCTACGAGCAGTACTTC | CASSRAGQSYEQYF
TRBJ2-2 | TRBV5-6 | once | . | TGTGCCAGCACCGTAATGCGGGGCGGGGAGCTGTTTTTT | CASTVMRGGELFF
TRBJ1-1 | TRBV12-3/TRBV12-4 | few | . | TGTGCCAGCAGTGACTCACAGGGATTAGGAGCTTTCTTT | CASSDSQGLGAFF
TRBJ1-4 | TRBV30 | . | . | TGTGCCTGGAGGCCGTTGGTACCTTCAACTAATGAAAAACTGTTTTTT | CAWRPLVPSTNEKLFF
TRBJ1-2 | TRBV7-9 | many | . | TGTGCCAGCAGCGTCTCGGGGTTTTACTATGGCTACACCTTC | CASSVSGFYYGYTF
TRBJ2-1 | TRBV6-5 | few | . | TGTGCCAGCAGTTACTCTTATACCGACGCCCTCTATGAGCAGTTCTTC | CASSYSYTDALYEQFF
TRBJ1-5 | TRBV10-3 | many | . | TGTGCCATCAGTGAGACACGGGTCAATCAGCCCCAGCATTTT | CAISETRVNQPQHF
TRBJ2-5 | TRBV11-2 | many | TRBD2 | TGTGCCAGCAGCTCCGACTGGACTAGCGGGGCTTACTCGAAGACCCAGTACTTC | CASSSDWTSGAYSKTQYF
TRBJ2-1 | TRBV3-1 | few | TRBD2 | TGTGCCAGCAGCCAAGACTTAGCGGGAGGTCACAATGAGCAGTTCTTC | CASSQDLAGGHNEQFF
TRBJ2-7 | TRBV27 | few | TRBD2 | TGTGCCAGCAGTTCAATAGCGGGGAGCTCCTACGAGCAGTACTTC | CASSSIAGSSYEQYF
TRBJ2-1 | TRBV9 | few | . | TGTGCCAGCAGCCCCAGAGGAGGGGGGGGCTCCTACAATGAGCAGTTCTTC | CASSPRGGGGSYNEQFF
TRBJ1-1 | TRBV6-1 | many | . | TGTGCCAGCAGTGATACGGTAGCTTTCTTT | CASSDTVAFF
TRBJ1-2 | TRBV7-2 | few | . | TGTGCCAGCAGCTTATCGCGGTCCCAGAACTATGGCTACACCTTC | CASSLSRSQNYGYTF
TRBJ1-5 | TRBV12-3/TRBV12-4 | . | . | TGTGCCAGCAGTTTGTCCAGGGAAGGCAATCAGCCCCAGCATTTT | CASSLSREGNQPQHF
TRBJ2-7 | TRBV2 | many | . | TGTGCCAGCAGTGGAAACTACGAGCAGTACTTC | CASSGNYEQYF
TRBJ2-5 | TRBV20-1 | many | . | TGCAGTGCTAGAGATGGGAGGGAGACCCAGTACTTC | CSARDGRETQYF
TRBJ1-5 | TRBV3-1 | many | . | TGTGCCAGCAGCCAAAGCAGGGGCAATCAGCCCCAGCATTTT | CASSQSRGNQPQHF
TRBJ1-1 | TRBV28 | few | . | TGTGCCAGCAGTTTTCGGGTACCCACTGAAGCTTTCTTT | CASSFRVPTEAFF
TRBJ1-1 | TRBV27 | many | TRBD1 | TGTGCCAGCAGTTGGTTTAAAGGGGGCTTTACTGAAGCTTTCTTT | CASSWFKGGFTEAFF
TRBJ2-7 | TRBV29-1 | . | TRBD2 | TGCAGCGTTGAACGGTGGGGAGGGAGCGAGCAGTACTTC | CSVERWGGSEQYF
TRBJ1-1 | TRBV27 | few | . | TGTGCCAGCAGTTTATCGGCACAGGGAAACACTGAAGCTTTCTTT | CASSLSAQGNTEAFF
TRBJ2-7 | TRBV3-1 | many | TRBD1 | TGTGCCAGCAGTCAGACAGGGGGTATGAACGAGCAGTACTTC | CASSQTGGMNEQYF
TRBJ2-6 | TRBV20-1 | . | . | TGCAGTGCTACCCCCCCCTACACCTCTGGGGCCAACGTCCTGACTTTC | CSATPPYTSGANVLTF
TRBJ1-1 | TRBV2 | . | . | TGTGCCAGCAGTGAGCAGGGCCTTAACACTGAAGCTTTCTTT | CASSEQGLNTEAFF